Listed here are 24 T cell receptor beta chains from one sample, sequenced in a study of cytotoxic CD8 clonotypes in ibrutinib-treated CLL. TCRdb's copy holds only in-frame clones and misses some; the assay was immunoSEQ multiplex PCR. This sample has more than 110,000 clones, with approximately 90% found just once. Sequences were derived from PBMCs, sampled after 12 months of ibrutinib treatment. These receptors originate from a human donor with chronic lymphocytic leukemia.

This chain joins TRBV6-5 and TRBJ1-2, with 9 positions matching TRBD1. Losses at the gene ends were 2 bases for V and 6 bases for J; bases not matched to a gene: 7. Germline V lookup: CDR1 MNHEY, CDR2 SVGAGI. The CDR3 has 15 amino acids. CDR3: CASSYLTGGMDGYTF. As DNA, the CDR3 is TGTGCCAGCAGTTACCTCACAGGGGGCATGGATGGCTACACCTTC.

This sequence joins TRBV28 and TRBJ2-3, with a possible D match to TRBD1 (5 bases). Germline CDR1 MDHEN, CDR2 SYDVKM. V lost 6 bases and J 1 base, leaving 14 bases between the germline ends. The CDR3 totals 15 residues. Here the CDR3 reads CASSFTGAGTDTQYF. CDR3 coding DNA: TGTGCCAGCAGCTTTACAGGAGCCGGCACAGATACGCAGTATTTT.

V usage is TRBV7-3 and J usage is TRBJ2-1; 8 bases agree with TRBD2. The J segment lost 0 bases and the V segment lost 5 bases, leaving 9 bases of the junction unmatched. Looked up from germline, CDR1 is SGHTA and CDR2 is FQGTGA. This CDR3 is 17 amino acids long. CDR3 DNA sequence: TGTGCCAGCAGCCCGACTGGCGGGAGGTACTCCTACAATGAGCAGTTCTTC. Translation: CASSPTGGRYSYNEQFF.

The chain couples TRBV5-4 to TRBJ2-2; 7 nucleotides line up with TRBD2. CDR3 length: 19 amino acids. V trimming: 0 bases; J trimming: 0 bases; junction bases outside the gene matches: 11. Germline CDR1 and CDR2: SGHNT and YYREEE (reference sequence). The CDR3 coding sequence is TGTGCCAGCAGCTTGGTTCCTAGCGGAACCGACACGAACACCGGGGAGCTGTTTTTT. Amino acid sequence: CASSLVPSGTDTNTGELFF.

The chain couples TRBV29-1 to TRBJ2-3, with TRBD1 matching 10 bases. There are 14 residues in the CDR3. V was clipped by 6 bases and J by 1 base; unmatched bases: 4. In germline, CDR1 is SQVTM, CDR2 ANQGSEA. The CDR3 DNA follows: TGCAGCGTGACCGGGACAGGGGGCACAGATACGCAGTATTTT. Amino acid sequence: CSVTGTGGTDTQYF.

The chain couples TRBV28 to TRBJ1-2, with D uncertain. From germline, CDR1 is MDHEN and CDR2 SYDVKM. The CDR3 consists of 14 residues. V was clipped by 6 bases and J by 4 bases, with 15 bases between them. This chain's CDR3 is CASSLRAVGYGYTF. In DNA, the CDR3 is TGTGCCAGCAGCCTACGGGCCGTTGGCTATGGCTACACCTTC.

The V call is TRBV5-4, the J call TRBJ2-7; 11 positions agree with TRBD1. Trimming took 3 bases from V and 6 from J; bases not matched to a gene: 5. CDR3 length equals 14 residues. Germline V CDR1 and CDR2: SGHNT, YYREEE (reference sequence). The CDR3, as DNA: TGTGCCAGCAGCTCCGGGACAGGGGGACCCGAGCAGTACTTC. It translates to CASSSGTGGPEQYF.

The V and J genes are TRBV7-3 and TRBJ2-1; 7 positions match TRBD2. After removal of 1 base from V and 7 bases from J, the junction contained 7 bases not matched to a gene. CDR3 length: 15 residues. Germline V gene sequence: CDR1 SGHTA, CDR2 FQGTGA. The CDR3 spells CASSLIGGSGNEQFF. Here the CDR3 DNA reads TGTGCCAGCAGCTTAATAGGCGGGAGCGGGAATGAGCAGTTCTTC.

This rearrangement joins TRBV7-9 to TRBJ2-7; tentatively, D is TRBD1 (6 bases). Per the germline V gene, CDR1 is SEHNR and CDR2 is FQNEAQ (reference sequence). Trimming cost V 6 bases and J 7 bases, with 19 bases left between them. The CDR3 length is 14 residues. DNA for the CDR3: TGTGCCAGCAGTTCCGGGACACGACCTTCAGAGCAGTACTTC. Translation: CASSSGTRPSEQYF.

The chain combines TRBV6-7 with TRBJ1-3, with a weak D call TRBD1 (5 bases). TRBV6-7 is annotated as an ORF whose role is uncertain. The CDR3 contains 16 residues. V shed 1 base and J shed 0 bases, with 10 bases lying between them. Here the CDR3 reads CASSYFRGRSGNTIYF. The CDR3 DNA follows: TGTGCCAGCAGTTACTTCCGGGGCCGCTCTGGAAACACCATATATTTT.

As to this clone: An end of the junction differs from the germline gene, which may be a read error. The gene calls are TRBV7-7 and TRBJ2-2; D is unresolved. This CDR3 comprises 16 residues. The germline V gene has CDR1 SSHAT and CDR2 FNYEAQ (reference sequence). The CDR3 sequence: CASSRTKLKNTGELFF. CDR3 coding DNA: TGTGCTAGCAGCCGGACGAAACTAAAGAACACCGGGGAGCTGTTTTTT.

This clone has a single count. The V gene is TRBV6-5, the J gene TRBJ1-2; 7 bases align to TRBD1. The germline V gene encodes CDR1 MNHEY and CDR2 SVGAGI. CDR3 length: 15 residues. The ends lost 2 bases at V and 0 bases at J; junction bases unmatched: 3. The CDR3 nucleotides read TGTGCCAGCAGTTACGTGGGACAGACTAACTATGGCTACACCTTC. Translating it yields CASSYVGQTNYGYTF.

The chain employs TRBV5-1 and TRBJ2-7, with 8 bases that match TRBD2. The CDR3 is 14 amino acids. V lost 1 base to trimming and J lost 3 bases; unmatched junction nucleotides: 3. Germline CDR1 SGHRS, CDR2 YFSETQ. The CDR3 sequence: CASSLTSGDYEQYF. The CDR3 coding sequence is TGCGCCAGCAGCTTGACTAGCGGAGACTACGAGCAGTACTTC.

The V call is TRBV19, the J call TRBJ2-7; no firm D call. The germline gives CDR1 LNHDA, CDR2 SQIVND (reference sequence). V lost 1 base and J lost 2, with 6 bases in between. The CDR3 sequence is 13 residues long. The CDR3 DNA is TGTGCCAGTAGTATAGTTGCAACCTACGAGCAGTACTTC. Translated, it gives CASSIVATYEQYF.

The rearrangement uses TRBV14 and TRBJ2-3; possibly TRBD1 for D (6 bases). Germline values: CDR1 SGHDN, CDR2 FVKESK. There are 14 residues in the CDR3. V lost 3 bases and J 4 bases, leaving 11 bases between the germline ends. The CDR3 sequence is CASSQGARADTQYF. The CDR3, as DNA: TGTGCCAGCAGCCAGGGGGCGCGAGCAGATACGCAGTATTTT.

This clone was seen just once. CDR3 coding DNA: TGTGCCAGCAGTTACTCGGCGCTAGCGGGAGTGTATGAGCAGTTCTTC. Translating gives CASSYSALAGVYEQFF. The chain has TRBV6-5 and TRBJ2-1, with 10 nucleotides matching TRBD2. The CDR3 has 16 amino acids. With V trimmed by 0 bases and J by 8 bases, 7 bases remained unmatched. The germline CDR1 and CDR2 sequences are MNHEY and SVGAGI.

The V and J genes are TRBV21-1 and TRBJ1-5. TRBV21-1 is classified as a pseudogene. The CDR3 is 14 residues long. This chain's CDR3 is CSYSGSDSNQPQHF. CDR3 sequence (DNA): TGTTCCTACTCGGGCAGCGATAGCAATCAGCCCCAGCATTTT.

The CDR3: CAEKGFGGGYTF. The CDR3 nucleotides are TGTGCCGAAAAGGGGTTCGGCGGAGGCTACACCTTC. The genes are TRBV30 and TRBJ1-2, with D possibly TRBD1 on 5 matching bases. This CDR3 is 12 amino acids long. Trimming shortened V by 8 bases and J by 8 bases, and 18 bases separated the two germline ends. Germline CDR1 and CDR2: GTSNPN and SVGIG (reference sequence).

The chain couples TRBV7-3 to TRBJ1-2; unclear D gene. Deletions cut 1 base from V and 4 bases from J, with 13 bases between. The germline gives CDR1 SGHTA, CDR2 FQGTGA. This CDR3 spans 15 amino acids. The CDR3 DNA sequence: TGTGCCAGCAGCTTAAACTCCCAAGCGTTCTATGGCTACACCTTC. Its translation: CASSLNSQAFYGYTF. Supplemented by reference TRBV7-3 and TRBJ1-2, the full variable domain reads GAGVSQTPSNKVTEKGKYVELRCDPISGHTALYWYRQSLGQGPEFLIYFQGTGAADDSGLPNDRFFAVRPEGSVSTLKIQRTERGDSAVYLCASSLNSQAFYGYTFGSGTRLTVV.

The V and J genes are TRBV30 and TRBJ1-3; D remains unclear. The CDR3 sequence is 12 residues long. Trimming cost V 4 bases and J 0 bases, with 4 bases left between them. Germline-derived CDR1 and CDR2 are GTSNPN and SVGIG (reference sequence). CDR3 sequence reads: CAWTLSGNTIYF. The CDR3 DNA reads as TGTGCCTGGACACTCTCTGGAAACACCATATATTTT.

This chain uses TRBV30 with TRBJ2-3, with D perhaps TRBD2 (5 bases). Germline CDR1 is GTSNPN and CDR2 is SVGIG (reference sequence). The V gene lost 2 bases and the J gene lost 0 bases, with 18 bases spanning the gap. CDR3 length: 17 amino acids. CDR3 sequence: CAWSSVKRTFSTDTQYF. CDR3 bases: TGTGCCTGGAGTAGCGTTAAGCGGACCTTCAGCACAGATACGCAGTATTTT.

V is TRBV7-3 and J is TRBJ1-2; 7 bases map to TRBD1. The CDR3 contains 13 residues. With 3 bases clipped from V and 3 bases from J, the junction kept 1 base outside the gene matches. Germline V gene sequence: CDR1 SGHTA, CDR2 FQGTGA. CDR3 amino acids: CASSFGQDYGYTF. In nucleotides, the CDR3 is TGTGCCAGCAGCTTTGGACAGGACTATGGCTACACCTTC. Variable domain in full (rest from reference TRBV7-3 and TRBJ1-2): GAGVSQTPSNKVTEKGKYVELRCDPISGHTALYWYRQSLGQGPEFLIYFQGTGAADDSGLPNDRFFAVRPEGSVSTLKIQRTERGDSAVYLCASSFGQDYGYTFGSGTRLTVV.

The rearrangement links TRBV19 to TRBJ1-5, with a tentative D call TRBD1 (6 bases). The CDR3 runs to 16 residues. Between the trimmed V and J ends, which lost 6 bases and 5 bases, there was a span of 20 bases. The germline CDR1 and CDR2 sequences are LNHDA and SQIVND (reference sequence). The DNA of the CDR3 is TGTGCCAGTAGATCCGACAGGCGGCAAGGCCATCAGCCCCAGCATTTT. It translates to CASRSDRRQGHQPQHF.

Here the CDR3 DNA reads TGTGCCAGCAGAGCCGGGGGGGGCTACACCTTC. As protein: CASRAGGGYTF. The chain combines TRBV27 with TRBJ1-2; D may be TRBD1 (5 bases). The CDR3 is 11 residues long. Germline loops: CDR1 MNHEY, CDR2 SMNVEV (reference sequence). Deletions cut 6 bases from V and 8 bases from J, with 10 bases between.